This T cell receptor (beta chain) was observed in a study of CD8+CD57+ T cells in acquired aplastic anemia. As for the study in general: An average of around 3.5 ug of DNA was obtained from sorted CD4+ and CD8+ cells. Mean read depth for CD4+ cells from healthy donors was about 9.9 million.

This clonotype has ten or more counts. The antigen is undetermined. Notes on the study in general: Roughly 30 was the count of CD8+ CDR3 sequences that patients shared with controls.

This CDR3 region has 12 residues. Trimming left V 7 bases short and J 7 bases short, with 14 bases between. Germline CDR1 reads SQVTM; CDR2 reads ANQGSEA. The use of genomic DNA as template underpinned the TCR beta VDJ and CDR3 profiling. TCRdb recomputed calls from the reads with MiXCR, one row per CDR3 protein. Here the sample spans a few hundred thousand distinct CDR3 sequences, about 37% being singletons. The chain is built from TRBV29-1 and TRBJ2-1, with D unresolved. Material for sequencing was sorted CD4+, CD8+, or CD8+CD57+ T cells (not recorded which) from PBMCs. The receptor comes from a human donor in good health, serving as a control. CDR3 residues: CSAWVAANEQFF. The CDR3 DNA reads as TGCAGCGCCTGGGTTGCCGCGAATGAGCAGTTCTTC.